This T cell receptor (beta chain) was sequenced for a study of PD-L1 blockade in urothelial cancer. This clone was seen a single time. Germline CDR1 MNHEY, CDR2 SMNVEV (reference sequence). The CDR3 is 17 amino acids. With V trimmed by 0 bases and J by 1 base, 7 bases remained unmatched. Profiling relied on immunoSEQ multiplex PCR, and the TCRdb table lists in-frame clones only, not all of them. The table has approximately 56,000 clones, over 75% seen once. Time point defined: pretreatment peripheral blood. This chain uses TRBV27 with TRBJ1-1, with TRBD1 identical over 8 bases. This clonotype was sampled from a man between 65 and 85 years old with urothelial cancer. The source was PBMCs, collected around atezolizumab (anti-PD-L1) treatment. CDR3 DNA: TGTGCCAGCAGTTTATCGGGGCAGGGGGCCTCGAACACTGAAGCTTTCTTT. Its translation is CASSLSGQGASNTEAFF.